These 27 T cell receptor beta chains originate from one sample sequenced in a study of memory CD4+ T cells and cytomegalovirus serostatus. Produced via immunoSEQ multiplex PCR; TCRdb's table is partial and in-frame only. Among 50,000 to 65,000 clones listed, around 88% were seen once. The sort gate was single viable CD3+CD4+CD8-CD45RO+ cells for memory CD4+ T cells. The specimen was memory CD4+ T cells from blood. These receptors came from an adult in good health and CMV-seropositive.

The CDR3, as DNA: TGTGCCAGCAGCCAAGATCGAGAGACTAGCGGGAGGGCTGGGGGTCGAGATACGCAGTATTTT. It encodes CASSQDRETSGRAGGRDTQYF. The chain joins TRBV4-2 to TRBJ2-3, with 14 bases fitting TRBD2. The CDR3 is 21 residues long. Per the germline V gene, CDR1 is LGHNA and CDR2 is YNFKEQ. V lost 0 bases, J lost 5 bases, and 16 bases stayed unmatched.

This clone appeared once. The chain combines TRBV28 with TRBJ1-2; the D is unclear. Germline V lookup: CDR1 MDHEN, CDR2 SYDVKM. With 3 bases removed from V and 4 bases from J, the gap between germline ends came to 12 bases. This CDR3 is built from 14 residues. Here the CDR3 DNA reads TGTGCCAGCAGTTTGGTCGGGCAGCTCTATGGCTACACCTTC. It is translated as CASSLVGQLYGYTF.

This clone was counted once. The rearrangement joins TRBV5-4 to TRBJ1-6, with D possibly being TRBD1 (5 bases). V was shortened by 2 bases and J by 0 bases, with 18 bases between the two germline ends. CDR3 length: 19 amino acids. Germline V gene data show CDR1 as SGHNT and CDR2 as YYREEE (reference sequence). The CDR3 DNA reads as TGTGCCAGCAGCTTAGGAATGGGGCGAGGTAGCTCCTATAATTCACCCCTCCACTTT. Protein sequence: CASSLGMGRGSSYNSPLHF.

CDR3 nucleotide sequence: TGTGCCAGCAGCCGATTCGGATCGGGTGGGGGAAACACCATATATTTT. Its translation: CASSRFGSGGGNTIYF. The V and J genes are TRBV4-2 and TRBJ1-3; D gene uncertain. This CDR3 spans 16 amino acids. The germline CDR1 and CDR2 sequences are LGHNA and YNFKEQ. Trimming pared 4 bases from V and 4 bases from J, leaving 17 bases between.

The chain combines TRBV11-2 with TRBJ1-1; D is possibly TRBD1 (5 bases). The germline CDR1 and CDR2 sequences are SGHAT and FQNNGV. The CDR3 is 15 amino acids. Between the trimmed V and J ends, which lost 5 bases and 5 bases, there was a span of 18 bases. In DNA form, the CDR3 reads TGTGCCAGCAGCCCCAGAAAGGGGCTCCAAACTGAAGCTTTCTTT. It codes for CASSPRKGLQTEAFF.

The J gene is TRBJ2-3, the V gene TRBV27; tentatively, D is TRBD1 (5 bases). CDR3 length: 16 residues. V dropped 0 bases and J dropped 2 bases, with 12 bases sitting between them. Germline V gene sequence: CDR1 MNHEY, CDR2 SMNVEV (reference sequence). As DNA, the CDR3 is TGTGCCAGCAGTTTATCTAGGGGTGGCTTCACAGATACGCAGTATTTT. It yields the protein CASSLSRGGFTDTQYF.

CDR3 amino acids: CASSERGLGNTIYF. In DNA form, the CDR3 reads TGTGCCAGCAGTGAACGAGGACTTGGAAACACCATATATTTT. V usage is TRBV6-1 and J usage is TRBJ1-3, with D unresolved. Trimming removed 2 bases at V and 3 bases at J, with 8 bases between. In germline, CDR1 is MNHNS, CDR2 SASEGT. The CDR3 spans 14 residues.

This chain connects TRBV28 to TRBJ1-3; D is unclear. This CDR3 comprises 14 residues. Trimming stripped 5 bases from V and 5 bases from J, with 13 bases between. The germline gives CDR1 MDHEN, CDR2 SYDVKM. DNA for the CDR3: TGTGCCAGCAGTACCACCGGGGTTAGAAACACCATATATTTT. Translated: CASSTTGVRNTIYF.

The J gene is TRBJ2-2, the V gene TRBV18; D gene ambiguous. The V end was cut by 4 bases, the J end by 8 bases, with 23 bases between. CDR1 is KGHSH, CDR2 LQKENI, per germline. The CDR3 sequence is 17 residues long. CDR3 amino acids: CASSLISLTSLSGELFF. Here the CDR3 DNA reads TGTGCCAGCTCACTGATTAGCCTGACGAGTTTGAGTGGGGAGCTGTTTTTT.

Only a few counts were recorded for this clone. The CDR3 sequence: CAISDLGSQPQHF. In DNA form, the CDR3 reads TGTGCCATCAGTGACCTTGGATCCCAGCCCCAGCATTTT. The chain recombines TRBV10-3 with TRBJ1-5; D gene ambiguous. Trimming took off 3 bases at V and 7 bases at J, with 10 bases between the two ends. Germline-derived CDR1 and CDR2 are ENHRY and SYGVKD. The CDR3 sequence is 13 residues long.

The V gene is TRBV5-5, the J gene TRBJ1-2; 7 nucleotides line up with TRBD1. Germline lookup yields CDR1 SGHKS and CDR2 YYEKEE (reference sequence). The CDR3 is 15 residues long. V was clipped by 0 bases and J by 4 bases; unmatched bases: 6. CDR3 sequence: CASSLALQGSYGYTF. CDR3 nucleotides: TGTGCCAGCAGCTTGGCCCTACAGGGGTCCTATGGCTACACCTTC.

V gene TRBV30 combines with J gene TRBJ1-4; weak D call: TRBD1 (5 bases). Per germline, CDR1 GTSNPN and CDR2 SVGIG (reference sequence). The CDR3 runs 11 residues. V gave up 0 bases and J gave up 13 bases, with 9 bases separating them. DNA for the CDR3: TGTGCCTGGAGTGTACGGGGGGGACTGTTTTTT. Amino acid sequence: CAWSVRGGLFF.

V and J are TRBV7-2 and TRBJ2-5; 9 nucleotides match TRBD2. Looked up from germline, CDR1 is SGHTA and CDR2 is FQGNSA. V was clipped by 0 bases and J by 1 base; unmatched bases: 3. The CDR3 spans 16 residues. The CDR3, as DNA: TGTGCCAGCAGCTTAGCGGTAGCGGGGGCCCAAGAGACCCAGTACTTC. Its translation: CASSLAVAGAQETQYF.

The chain uses TRBV28 and TRBJ1-1; 11 bases align to TRBD1. Germline lookup yields CDR1 MDHEN and CDR2 SYDVKM. V lost 1 base and J lost 4; bases outside the gene matches: 2. This CDR3 is 15 amino acids long. The CDR3 region is CASSLLGTGGTEAFF. The CDR3 DNA sequence: TGTGCCAGCAGTTTATTGGGGACAGGGGGCACTGAAGCTTTCTTT. Using reference TRBV28 and TRBJ1-1 for the parts outside the CDR3, the full variable domain is DVKVTQSSRYLVKRTGEKVFLECVQDMDHENMFWYRQDPGLGLRLIYFSYDVKMKEKGDIPEGYSVSREKKERFSLILESASTNQTSMYLCASSLLGTGGTEAFFGQGTRLTVV.

This rearrangement joins TRBV5-1 to TRBJ2-6, with D hard to call. The CDR3 runs to 15 residues. V was trimmed by 2 bases and J by 2 bases, leaving 8 bases between them. The germline V gene has CDR1 SGHRS and CDR2 YFSETQ. The CDR3 reads CASSFMVTGANVLTF. DNA of the CDR3: TGCGCCAGCAGCTTCATGGTTACTGGGGCCAACGTCCTGACTTTC.

This sequence joins TRBV7-8 and TRBJ2-4; the match to TRBD1 covers 9 bases. This CDR3 region has 15 residues. Germline CDR1 is SGHVS and CDR2 is FQNEAQ. J gave up 6 bases and V 0 bases, and 3 bases lay outside the gene matches. For the CDR3, the DNA is TGTGCCAGCAGCTTAGCTCCGGGACAGGGAAACATTCAGTACTTC. This sequence encodes CASSLAPGQGNIQYF.

This chain connects TRBV4-2 to TRBJ1-2, with TRBD1 matching 7 bases. The germline V gene encodes CDR1 LGHNA and CDR2 YNFKEQ. The CDR3 has 12 amino acids. V was clipped by 6 bases and J by 8 bases; unmatched bases: 6. The CDR3: CASSYQGDGYTF. The CDR3 DNA reads as TGTGCCAGCAGTTACCAGGGGGACGGCTACACCTTC.

The rearrangement uses TRBV28 and TRBJ2-1; 9 bases map to TRBD2. The CDR3 has 16 amino acids. J gave up 0 bases and V 2 bases, and 2 bases lay outside the gene matches. Germline values: CDR1 MDHEN, CDR2 SYDVKM. CDR3 DNA sequence: TGTGCCAGCAGTTTAGCGGGAGGGCTCTCCTACAATGAGCAGTTCTTC. This encodes CASSLAGGLSYNEQFF.

The V gene is TRBV12-5, the J gene TRBJ2-3; tentatively, D is TRBD1 (5 bases). The CDR3 covers 18 residues. CDR1 and CDR2 from the germline V gene are LGHNT and FRNRAP. V shed 0 bases and J shed 0 bases, with 16 bases lying between them. The CDR3 DNA sequence: TGTGCTAGTGGTTTGGTACAGGATGGCTCGATTAGCACAGATACGCAGTATTTT. Residues: CASGLVQDGSISTDTQYF.

The gene calls are TRBV6-1 and TRBJ1-3, with 7 bases fitting TRBD1. This CDR3 has 15 residues. Germline lookup yields CDR1 MNHNS and CDR2 SASEGT. V lost 4 bases, J lost 7 bases, and 10 bases stayed unmatched. CDR3 bases: TGTGCCAGCAGTGCCTCCGGGACAGCTAGGAACACCATATATTTT. Amino acid sequence: CASSASGTARNTIYF.

The chain joins TRBV9 to TRBJ2-7; 11 bases line up with TRBD1. Per germline, CDR1 SGDLS and CDR2 YYNGEE. The CDR3 loop spans 17 amino acids. Trimming at V came to 0 bases and at J to 5 bases, leaving 10 bases not matched to a gene. The CDR3, as DNA: TGTGCCAGCAGCGTAGGACCCCCGGGACAGGGGGGAAACGAGCAGTACTTC. This translates into CASSVGPPGQGGNEQYF.

This clone has just a few counts. V is TRBV16 and J is TRBJ1-1; D unresolved. The ends were cut back, 4 bases at V and 1 base at J, with 7 bases in the middle. Germline V gene lookup returns CDR1 KGHSY and CDR2 FQNENV. The CDR3 contains 13 residues. The CDR3 bases are TGTGCCAGCAGCCGTACGTGGAACACTGAAGCTTTCTTT. This codes for CASSRTWNTEAFF.

The count of this clone is one. The chain employs TRBV12-5 and TRBJ1-2; tentative D call: TRBD1 (5 bases). Deletions cut 7 bases from V and 5 bases from J, with 20 bases between. This CDR3 spans 15 amino acids. The germline CDR1 and CDR2 sequences are LGHNT and FRNRAP. CDR3 nucleotide sequence: TGTGCTAGTGTCAACTCCGGGACGGAAGGATATGGCTACACCTTC. This translates into CASVNSGTEGYGYTF.

This clone was seen only a few times. V and J are TRBV6-4 and TRBJ1-6, with D uncertain. CDR1 and CDR2 from the germline V gene are MRHNA and SNTAGT. V was clipped by 2 bases and J by 10 bases, with 12 bases between them. This CDR3 is built from 14 residues. The CDR3 DNA sequence: TGTGCCAGCAGTGACACGTCCCGCGGCTCACCCCTCCACTTT. It translates to CASSDTSRGSPLHF.

The gene calls are TRBV2 and TRBJ2-1; 11 nucleotides match TRBD2. The CDR3 covers 15 residues. CDR1 and CDR2 from the germline V gene are SNHLY and FYNNEI. V trimming: 6 bases; J trimming: 9 bases; junction bases outside the gene matches: 10. CDR3 protein: CASSATSGVRSEQFF. The CDR3 DNA sequence: TGTGCCAGCAGCGCGACTAGCGGGGTACGTAGTGAGCAGTTCTTC.

V gene TRBV7-2 combines with J gene TRBJ2-7; 12 bases fit TRBD1. Per the germline V gene, CDR1 is SGHTA and CDR2 is FQGNSA. V trimming: 5 bases; J trimming: 4 bases; junction bases outside the gene matches: 6. This CDR3 has 15 residues. CDR3 DNA sequence: TGTGCCAGCAGCCGGGACAGGGGGCGCGATTACGAGCAGTACTTC. It yields the protein CASSRDRGRDYEQYF.

V and J are TRBV6-6 and TRBJ1-2; tentative D call: TRBD1 (6 bases). CDR3 length: 13 amino acids. Germline V gives CDR1 MNHNY, CDR2 SVGAGI (reference sequence). V was trimmed by 7 bases and J by 3 bases, leaving 12 bases between them. CDR3 DNA: TGTGCCAGCACCCCGACAGGCGACTATGGCTACACCTTC. Translated: CASTPTGDYGYTF.